These 15 T cell receptor beta chains originate from one sample sequenced in a study of T cells in Graves' hyperthyroidism and ophthalmopathy. RNA transcripts yielded amplified TCR beta CDR3 regions. The HTBI primer set was used in a first-round RT-PCR of the TCR CDR3. Via MiXCR, TCRdb re-called the multiplex PCR reads, giving one row per CDR3 protein. This sample has 700,000 or so distinct CDR3 sequences, with about 17% found just once. Material: blood. The receptors derive from a young man with Graves' hyperthyroidism.

In its sample, this clonotype was seen many times. The genes are TRBV20-1 and TRBJ2-1; TRBD2 matches 9 bases. CDR1 and CDR2 (germline): DFQATT, SNEGSKA (reference sequence). The ends lost 5 bases at V and 3 bases at J; junction bases unmatched: 5. The CDR3 contains 14 residues. This CDR3 is CSAPTSGGYNEQFF. For the CDR3, the DNA is TGCAGTGCTCCGACTAGCGGAGGCTACAATGAGCAGTTCTTC.

The table lists this clonotype with a few counts. The V gene is TRBV28, the J gene TRBJ1-3, with D tentatively TRBD1 (5 bases). Germline V lookup: CDR1 MDHEN, CDR2 SYDVKM. The V end was cut by 5 bases, the J end by 6 bases, with 14 bases between. This CDR3 is built from 14 residues. CDR3 region: CASSTGVGANTIYF. The CDR3 DNA is TGTGCCAGCAGTACCGGGGTAGGGGCAAACACCATATATTTT.

Note on this clonotype: This sequence may be a read error, since a much larger clone differs from it by one base. The V call is TRBV2, the J call TRBJ2-3, with 8 bases lining up with TRBD2. V trimming: 10 bases; J trimming: 0 bases; junction bases outside the gene matches: 6. This CDR3 has 14 amino acids. Germline CDR1 is SNHLY and CDR2 is FYNNEI. CDR3 amino acids: CANQLAVSTDTQYF. The CDR3 DNA follows: TGTGCCAACCAACTAGCGGTGAGCACAGATACGCAGTATTTT.

This clonotype was seen many times. This sequence joins TRBV28 and TRBJ2-5, with a weak D call TRBD1 (5 bases). V was pared by 6 bases and J by 5 bases, with 19 bases between. CDR3 length equals 15 residues. The germline CDR1 and CDR2 sequences are MDHEN and SYDVKM. In nucleotides, the CDR3 is TGTGCCAGCAGCGCCCTAGGAGCCCGACAGGAGACCCAGTACTTC. Translated, it gives CASSALGARQETQYF. Full variable domain (rest looked up from reference TRBV28 and TRBJ2-5): DVKVTQSSRYLVKRTGEKVFLECVQDMDHENMFWYRQDPGLGLRLIYFSYDVKMKEKGDIPEGYSVSREKKERFSLILESASTNQTSMYLCASSALGARQETQYFGPGTRLLVL.

This clonotype was recorded once. J is TRBJ1-5 and V is TRBV19; 7 bases line up with TRBD1. This CDR3 comprises 15 residues. CDR1 is LNHDA, CDR2 SQIVND, per germline (reference sequence). V lost 6 bases to trimming and J lost 7 bases; unmatched junction nucleotides: 12. The CDR3 loop is CASSSKTGSIQPQHF. For the CDR3, the DNA is TGTGCCAGTAGCTCAAAGACAGGGTCGATCCAGCCCCAGCATTTT.

This sequence joins TRBV27 and TRBJ2-2; D may be TRBD1 (5 bases). Germline CDR1 MNHEY, CDR2 SMNVEV (reference sequence). The CDR3 runs 12 residues. The V and J ends lost 5 bases and 6 bases respectively, with 7 bases between them. CDR3 coding DNA: TGTGCCAGCAGTATGGGGCCCGGGGAGCTGTTTTTT. It encodes CASSMGPGELFF.

The table lists this clonotype with many counts. The chain joins TRBV7-9 to TRBJ2-1, with D tentatively TRBD2 (6 bases). Trimming left V 5 bases short and J 10 bases short, with 15 bases between. Germline lookup yields CDR1 SEHNR and CDR2 FQNEAQ (reference sequence). The CDR3 consists of 13 residues. This chain's CDR3 is CASSRDSRGEQFF. In nucleotides, the CDR3 is TGTGCCAGCAGCAGGGACTCCCGGGGGGAGCAGTTCTTC.

This clonotype has more than one count but fewer than ten. The chain recombines TRBV6-1 with TRBJ1-5, with D possibly being TRBD1 (5 bases). This CDR3 contains 12 residues. V dropped 8 bases and J dropped 6 bases, with 11 bases sitting between them. Germline-derived CDR1 and CDR2 are MNHNS and SASEGT. The CDR3 region has the DNA TGTGCCAGCGAGGGGAAGCTTCAGCCCCAGCATTTT. Protein: CASEGKLQPQHF.

This clonotype was counted only a few times. The chain carries TRBV2 and TRBJ2-7; 12 nucleotides line up with TRBD2. The CDR3 is 14 residues long. Germline CDR1 is SNHLY and CDR2 is FYNNEI. Unmatched junction bases numbered 5, after V lost 7 bases and J lost 4 bases. CDR3 sequence: CASTGTSGLYEQYF. CDR3 nucleotides: TGTGCCAGCACCGGGACTAGCGGGCTATACGAGCAGTACTTC.

This clonotype has a count of ten or more. J is TRBJ2-7 and V is TRBV11-2, with D hard to call. Germline lookup yields CDR1 SGHAT and CDR2 FQNNGV. The CDR3 runs to 12 residues. V lost 5 bases, J lost 6 bases, and 11 bases lay in between. In nucleotides, the CDR3 is TGTGCCAGCAGCCTTGGAACCGTCGAGCAGTACTTC. Amino acid sequence: CASSLGTVEQYF.

CDR3 coding DNA: TGTGCCAGCGTAGCGGGAGAAGCTAATGAGCAGTTCTTC. It yields the protein CASVAGEANEQFF. The V gene is TRBV6-1, the J gene TRBJ2-1, with 9 bases identical to TRBD2. Germline V lookup: CDR1 MNHNS, CDR2 SASEGT. The V gene end was trimmed by 8 bases and the J gene end by 7 bases; junction bases not matched to a gene: 6. The CDR3 spans 13 residues.

Ten or more counts support this clonotype. The chain combines TRBV20-1 with TRBJ2-7; the match to TRBD1 covers 8 bases. There are 15 residues in the CDR3. Trimming cost V 1 base and J 7 bases; bases outside gene matches: 12. CDR1 DFQATT and CDR2 SNEGSKA come from the germline V gene (reference sequence). This CDR3 is CSARVLEGQGREQYF. Here the CDR3 DNA reads TGCAGTGCTAGAGTACTTGAAGGACAGGGAAGGGAGCAGTACTTC.

The chain combines TRBV20-1 with TRBJ1-2, with 7 bases lining up with TRBD1. The CDR3 consists of 14 residues. V lost 3 bases and J lost 3; bases outside the gene matches: 7. The V gene's germline CDR1 is DFQATT and CDR2 SNEGSKA (reference sequence). The CDR3 is CSASLAGGDYGYTF. For the CDR3, the DNA is TGCAGTGCTAGCCTAGCAGGGGGAGACTATGGCTACACCTTC.

This clonotype turned up a few times. The chain joins TRBV20-1 to TRBJ2-5; D might be TRBD1 or TRBD2, each matching 5 bases. This CDR3 is 14 amino acids long. Per germline, CDR1 DFQATT and CDR2 SNEGSKA (reference sequence). Trimming took 5 bases from V and 4 from J, leaving 17 bases between them. The CDR3 DNA reads as TGCAGTGCTCCATACGGCCTTGGGGGAGAGACCCAGTACTTC. This translates into CSAPYGLGGETQYF.

This clonotype was seen ten or more times. The J gene is TRBJ1-5, the V gene TRBV28; D remains unclear. The CDR3 has 15 amino acids. The V end was cut by 5 bases, the J end by 3 bases, with 14 bases between. Germline CDR1 reads MDHEN; CDR2 reads SYDVKM. The CDR3 DNA is TGTGCCAGCAGTCTCCCGGCAGGCCTCAATCAGCCCCAGCATTTT. It codes for CASSLPAGLNQPQHF.